This T cell receptor beta chain is from a study of T-cell reconstitution after alpha-beta-depleted transplantation in children. Using unique molecular identifiers, the investigators prepared the TCRbeta library. TCRdb used MiXCR to reprocess the PCR reads, holding one entry per CDR3 protein. The sample lists 600,000 or so distinct CDR3 sequences; under 25% were seen once. Points on this clonotype: Its matching antigen is unknown.

The CDR3 runs to 16 residues. Between the trimmed V and J ends, which lost 0 bases and 2 bases, there was a span of 15 bases. Germline CDR1 and CDR2: SQVTM and ANQGSEA. Study outcomes and limitations: From newly produced T cells came most of the T-cell counts and diversity one year after transplant. Reportedly, only several hundred clones from non-depleted graft cells drove alpha-beta T-cell counts at about two months.

The chain has TRBV29-1 and TRBJ2-3; TRBD1 might be the D (6 bases). The specimen was PBMCs, mostly from graft donor cells, collected 360 days after TCRalphabeta/CD19-depleted stem cell transplant. This TCR was sampled from a boy under three years old who had a stem cell transplant for acute myeloid leukemia, so the T cells may come from the graft donor. Here the CDR3 DNA reads TGCAGCGTTGAAGATGGGTGGTACAGGGACACAGATACGCAGTATTTT. It codes for CSVEDGWYRDTDTQYF.